The T cell receptor (beta chain) under discussion was sequenced for a study of shared clonotypes between healthy human individuals. The method was immunoSEQ multiplex PCR; TCRdb's version includes in-frame clones alone and lacks a portion of them. The sample has roughly 2.5 million clones, approximately 92% seen once. This clone appeared a single time. The V end was cut by 6 bases, the J end by 4 bases, with 15 bases between. This CDR3 is 14 amino acids long. Germline lookup yields CDR1 KGHSH and CDR2 LQKENI. This sequence joins TRBV18 and TRBJ1-1; the D is unclear. The receptor comes from a man aged 18 to 29 in good health. Sequences were obtained from naive CD4+ T cells sorted from blood. Subset: CD45RA+ positively selected. The CDR3 spells CASSLNVDPTEAFF. In nucleotides, the CDR3 is TGTGCCAGCTCCCTCAACGTCGACCCCACTGAAGCTTTCTTT.